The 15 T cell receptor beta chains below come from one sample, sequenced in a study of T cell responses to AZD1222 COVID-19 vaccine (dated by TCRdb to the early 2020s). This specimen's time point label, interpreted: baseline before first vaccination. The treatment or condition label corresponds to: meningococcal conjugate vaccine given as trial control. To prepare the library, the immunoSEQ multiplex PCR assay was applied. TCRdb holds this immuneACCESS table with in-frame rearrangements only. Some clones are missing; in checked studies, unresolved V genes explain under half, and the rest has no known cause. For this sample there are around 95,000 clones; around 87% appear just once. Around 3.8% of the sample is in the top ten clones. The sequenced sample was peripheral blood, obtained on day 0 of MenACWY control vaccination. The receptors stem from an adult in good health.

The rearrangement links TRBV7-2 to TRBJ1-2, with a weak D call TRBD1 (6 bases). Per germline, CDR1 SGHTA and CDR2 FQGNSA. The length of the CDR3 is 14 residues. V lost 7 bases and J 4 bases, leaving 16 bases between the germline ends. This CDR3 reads CASTPVGGPYGYTF. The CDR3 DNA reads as TGTGCCAGCACCCCCGTGGGGGGCCCCTATGGCTACACCTTC.

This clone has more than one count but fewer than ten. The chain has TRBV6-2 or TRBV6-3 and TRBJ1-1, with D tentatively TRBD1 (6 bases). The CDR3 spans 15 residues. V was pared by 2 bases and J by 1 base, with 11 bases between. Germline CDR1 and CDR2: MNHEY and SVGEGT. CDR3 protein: CASSYLQGQNTEAFF. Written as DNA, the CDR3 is TGTGCCAGCAGTTACCTACAGGGACAGAACACTGAAGCTTTCTTT.

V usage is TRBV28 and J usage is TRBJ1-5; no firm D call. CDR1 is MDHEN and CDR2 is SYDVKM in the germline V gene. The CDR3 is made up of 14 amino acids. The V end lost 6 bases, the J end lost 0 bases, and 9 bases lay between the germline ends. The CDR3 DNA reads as TGTGCCAGCAGGCCTGCTTATAGCAATCAGCCCCAGCATTTT. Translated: CASRPAYSNQPQHF. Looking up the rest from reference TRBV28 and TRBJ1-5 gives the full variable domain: DVKVTQSSRYLVKRTGEKVFLECVQDMDHENMFWYRQDPGLGLRLIYFSYDVKMKEKGDIPEGYSVSREKKERFSLILESASTNQTSMYLCASRPAYSNQPQHFGDGTRLSIL.

DNA for the CDR3: TGCGCCAGCAGTTCAGGGGCGGATACGCAGTATTTT. Its translation is CASSSGADTQYF. This chain joins TRBV5-1 and TRBJ2-3, with D possibly being TRBD1 (6 bases). The V end was cut by 5 bases, the J end by 6 bases, with 10 bases between. This CDR3 has 12 amino acids. Germline loops: CDR1 SGHRS, CDR2 YFSETQ.

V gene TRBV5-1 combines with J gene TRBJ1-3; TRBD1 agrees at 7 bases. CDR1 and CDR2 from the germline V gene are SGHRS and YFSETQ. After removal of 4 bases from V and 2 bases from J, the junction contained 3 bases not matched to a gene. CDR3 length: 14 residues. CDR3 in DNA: TGCGCCAGCAGCAACGGACAGGCTGGAAACACCATATATTTT. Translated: CASSNGQAGNTIYF.

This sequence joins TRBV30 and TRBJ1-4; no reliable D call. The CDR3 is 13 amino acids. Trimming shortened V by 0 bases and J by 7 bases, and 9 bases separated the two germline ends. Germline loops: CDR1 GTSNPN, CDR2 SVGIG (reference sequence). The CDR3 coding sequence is TGTGCCTGGAGTGTACAAGTTGGTGAAAAACTGTTTTTT. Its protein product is CAWSVQVGEKLFF. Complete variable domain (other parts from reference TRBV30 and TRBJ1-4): SQTIHQWPATLVQPVGSPLSLECTVEGTSNPNLYWYRQAAGRGLQLLFYSVGIGQISSEVPQNLSASRPQDRQFILSSKKLLLSDSGFYLCAWSVQVGEKLFFGSGTQLSVL.

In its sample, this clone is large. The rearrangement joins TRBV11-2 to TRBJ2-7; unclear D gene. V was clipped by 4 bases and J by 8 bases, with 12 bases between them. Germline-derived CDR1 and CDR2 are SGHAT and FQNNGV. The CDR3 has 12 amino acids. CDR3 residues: CASSYGVGKQYF. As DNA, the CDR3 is TGTGCCAGCAGCTATGGGGTGGGGAAGCAGTACTTC. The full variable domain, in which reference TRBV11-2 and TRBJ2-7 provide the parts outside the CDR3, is EAGVAQSPRYKIIEKRQSVAFWCNPISGHATLYWYQQILGQGPKLLIQFQNNGVVDDSQLPKDRFSAERLKGVDSTLKIQPAKLEDSAVYLCASSYGVGKQYFGPGTRLTVT.

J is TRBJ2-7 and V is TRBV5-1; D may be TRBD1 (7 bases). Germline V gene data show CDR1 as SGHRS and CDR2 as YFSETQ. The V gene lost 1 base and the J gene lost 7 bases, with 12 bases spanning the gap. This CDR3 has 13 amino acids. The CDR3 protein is CASSLKGAGEQYF. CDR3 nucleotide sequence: TGCGCCAGCAGCTTGAAGGGGGCGGGGGAGCAGTACTTC.

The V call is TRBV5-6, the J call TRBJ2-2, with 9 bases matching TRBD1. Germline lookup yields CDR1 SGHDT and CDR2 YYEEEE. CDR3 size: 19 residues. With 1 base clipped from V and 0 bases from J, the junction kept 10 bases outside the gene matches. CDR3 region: CASSLFRLGTGTNTGELFF. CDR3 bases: TGTGCCAGCAGCTTGTTCCGATTAGGGACAGGGACGAACACCGGGGAGCTGTTTTTT.

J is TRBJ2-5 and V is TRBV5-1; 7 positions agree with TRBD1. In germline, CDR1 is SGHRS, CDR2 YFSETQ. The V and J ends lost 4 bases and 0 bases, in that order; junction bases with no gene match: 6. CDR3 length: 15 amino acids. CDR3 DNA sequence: TGCGCCAGCAGCCCCGGGACAGTTCACCAAGAGACCCAGTACTTC. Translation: CASSPGTVHQETQYF.

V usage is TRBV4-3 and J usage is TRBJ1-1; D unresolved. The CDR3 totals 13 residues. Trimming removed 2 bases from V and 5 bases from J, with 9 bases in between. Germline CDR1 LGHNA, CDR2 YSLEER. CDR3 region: CASSQRLATEAFF. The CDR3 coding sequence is TGCGCCAGCAGCCAAAGGCTGGCTACTGAAGCTTTCTTT.

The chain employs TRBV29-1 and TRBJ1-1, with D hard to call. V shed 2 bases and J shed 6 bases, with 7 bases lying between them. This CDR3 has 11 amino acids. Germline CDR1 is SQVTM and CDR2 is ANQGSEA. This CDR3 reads CSVENPPEAFF. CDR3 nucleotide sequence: TGCAGCGTTGAAAATCCCCCTGAAGCTTTCTTT.

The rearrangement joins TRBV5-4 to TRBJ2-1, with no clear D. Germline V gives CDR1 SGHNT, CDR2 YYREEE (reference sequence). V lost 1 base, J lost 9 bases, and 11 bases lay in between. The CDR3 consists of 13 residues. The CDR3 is CASSLRLEGEQFF. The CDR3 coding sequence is TGTGCCAGCAGCTTGCGGCTGGAAGGTGAGCAGTTCTTC.

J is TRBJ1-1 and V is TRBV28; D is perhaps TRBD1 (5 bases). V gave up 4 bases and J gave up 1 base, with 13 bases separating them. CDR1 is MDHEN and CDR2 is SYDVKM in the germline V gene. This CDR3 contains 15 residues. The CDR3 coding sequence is TGTGCCAGCAGTTCGTGGGGGGATCAGAACACTGAAGCTTTCTTT. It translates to CASSSWGDQNTEAFF.

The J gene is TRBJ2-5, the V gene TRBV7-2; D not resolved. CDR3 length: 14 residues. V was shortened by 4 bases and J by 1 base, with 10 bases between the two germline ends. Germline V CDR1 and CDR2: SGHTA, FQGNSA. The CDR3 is CASSYRVAQETQYF. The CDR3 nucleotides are TGTGCCAGCAGCTACCGGGTGGCCCAAGAGACCCAGTACTTC.